Following are 24 T cell receptor beta chains from one sample sequenced in a study of blood T cell repertoires in COVID-19. Using immunoSEQ multiplex PCR, the repertoire was profiled, and TCRdb retains in-frame clones only, with some absent. This sample has about 77,000 clones, with around nine tenths found just once. The sample comprised peripheral blood. The receptors shown here come from an elderly woman with active or convalescent COVID-19.

A note on this clone: Other nucleotide sequences in the sample specify the same CDR3. The chain recombines TRBV7-2 with TRBJ1-4; D not resolved. With 1 base removed from V and 3 bases from J, the gap between germline ends came to 6 bases. The CDR3 has 14 amino acids. Per the germline V gene, CDR1 is SGHTA and CDR2 is FQGNSA. As DNA, the CDR3 is TGTGCCAGCAGCTTAGGAGGTTCTAATGAAAAACTGTTTTTT. Protein sequence: CASSLGGSNEKLFF.

The chain combines TRBV29-1 with TRBJ1-5, with a tentative D call TRBD1 (5 bases). Trimming took 6 bases from V and 2 from J, leaving 11 bases between them. The germline gives CDR1 SQVTM, CDR2 ANQGSEA. The CDR3 length is 13 residues. The CDR3 sequence: CSVGGRRNQPQHF. The CDR3 coding sequence is TGCAGCGTGGGGGGACGGCGCAATCAGCCCCAGCATTTT.

V is TRBV6-6 and J is TRBJ1-1; the match to TRBD1 covers 10 bases. V lost 10 bases and J lost 4; bases outside the gene matches: 12. The CDR3 runs 15 residues. Germline values: CDR1 MNHNY, CDR2 SVGAGI (reference sequence). The CDR3 DNA reads as TGTGCCACAAGACAGGGGGCTAGGGGAAGCACTGAAGCTTTCTTT. Translating it yields CATRQGARGSTEAFF.

The V call is TRBV3-1 (or the pseudogene TRBV3-2), the J call TRBJ1-2, with 7 nucleotides matching TRBD1. V was pared by 4 bases and J by 4 bases, with 3 bases of the junction left unmatched. The CDR3 has 13 residues. Germline lookup yields CDR1 LGHDT and CDR2 YNNKEL (reference sequence). CDR3 in amino acids: CASSRDSLYGYTF. The DNA for the CDR3 is TGTGCCAGCAGCCGGGACAGCCTCTATGGCTACACCTTC.

The chain couples TRBV27 to TRBJ1-1; D not certain. The CDR3 runs to 18 residues. V lost 5 bases and J lost 4, with 26 bases in between. CDR1 MNHEY and CDR2 SMNVEV come from the germline V gene (reference sequence). The CDR3 DNA is TGTGCCAGCAGTCGAAGGCGGGATTCGCCATCTGAGGGCACTGAAGCTTTCTTT. This codes for CASSRRRDSPSEGTEAFF.

This clone was observed a few times. V usage is TRBV18 and J usage is TRBJ1-6; 7 nucleotides match TRBD1. The CDR3 runs 14 residues. V was pared by 2 bases and J by 8 bases, with 3 bases of the junction left unmatched. Germline V lookup: CDR1 KGHSH, CDR2 LQKENI. The chain's CDR3 is CASSPNRGDSPLHF. The DNA of the CDR3 is TGTGCCAGCTCACCAAACAGGGGTGATTCACCCCTCCACTTT.

The rearrangement joins TRBV2 to TRBJ1-1; D ambiguous. V shed 3 bases and J shed 1 base, with 15 bases lying between them. This CDR3 has 16 residues. Germline loops: CDR1 SNHLY, CDR2 FYNNEI. The CDR3 protein is CASSETTASWNTEAFF. The CDR3 nucleotides read TGTGCCAGCAGTGAGACCACAGCCTCTTGGAACACTGAAGCTTTCTTT.

This chain uses TRBV19 with TRBJ1-5; no clear D. Germline V gene lookup returns CDR1 LNHDA and CDR2 SQIVND (reference sequence). V was cut by 7 bases and J by 0 bases, with 7 bases left in between. The CDR3 runs 13 residues. The CDR3 here is CASTGPSNQPQHF. As DNA, the CDR3 is TGTGCCAGTACAGGCCCTAGCAATCAGCCCCAGCATTTT.

This clone was picked up one time. The rearrangement uses TRBV9 and TRBJ1-1, with D tentatively TRBD1 (6 bases). The CDR3 runs to 15 residues. V lost 3 bases, J lost 2 bases, and 14 bases lay in between. Germline CDR1 reads SGDLS; CDR2 reads YYNGEE. CDR3 DNA: TGTGCCAGCAGCGCAGCCGGGACACAAAACACTGAAGCTTTCTTT. It specifies CASSAAGTQNTEAFF.

The chain links TRBV9 to TRBJ2-6; a possible D gene is TRBD1 (6 bases). Trimming took off 4 bases at V and 0 bases at J, with 20 bases between the two ends. Germline CDR1 and CDR2: SGDLS and YYNGEE. The CDR3 spans 19 residues. CDR3: CASSLRGGSGASGANVLTF. CDR3 nucleotides: TGTGCCAGCAGCTTAAGAGGGGGTAGTGGGGCCTCTGGGGCCAACGTCCTGACTTTC.

The chain uses TRBV28 and TRBJ2-7, with TRBD1 matching 9 bases. CDR3 size: 14 residues. CDR1 MDHEN and CDR2 SYDVKM come from the germline V gene. Trimming took 5 bases from V and 3 from J; bases not matched to a gene: 5. The CDR3 here is CASSITTGGYEQYF. CDR3 in DNA: TGTGCCAGCAGTATCACGACAGGGGGCTACGAGCAGTACTTC.

The CDR3 protein is CASSVAGDRGRTEAFF. The DNA of the CDR3 is TGTGCCAGCAGCGTAGCTGGGGACAGGGGGCGGACTGAAGCTTTCTTT. The rearrangement links TRBV9 to TRBJ1-1, with 12 nucleotides matching TRBD1. The V gene's germline CDR1 is SGDLS and CDR2 YYNGEE. V lost 0 bases to trimming and J lost 5 bases; unmatched junction nucleotides: 5. CDR3 length equals 16 residues.

At least ten counts were recorded for this clone. The chain has TRBV6-1 and TRBJ1-2, with D possibly TRBD1 on 6 matching bases. The germline V and J ends were trimmed by 2 bases and 7 bases, with 20 bases remaining between them. Germline CDR1 MNHNS, CDR2 SASEGT. The CDR3 spans 16 residues. The DNA of the CDR3 is TGTGCCAGCAGTGAAAACCCCGGGGGCTCGGGGGGTGGCTACACCTTC. Translating it yields CASSENPGGSGGGYTF.

The chain carries TRBV30 and TRBJ2-2; 8 bases fit TRBD2. CDR3 length: 15 amino acids. With 2 bases clipped from V and 4 bases from J, the junction kept 6 bases outside the gene matches. CDR1 and CDR2 (germline): GTSNPN, SVGIG (reference sequence). CDR3 coding DNA: TGTGCCTGGAGTAGGCGGGGGGCGGGCACCGGGGAGCTGTTTTTT. It translates to CAWSRRGAGTGELFF.

This rearrangement joins TRBV30 to TRBJ2-5, with D maybe TRBD2 (6 bases). Trimming pared 2 bases from V and 4 bases from J, leaving 11 bases between. The CDR3 runs 13 residues. Germline V gene lookup returns CDR1 GTSNPN and CDR2 SVGIG (reference sequence). The CDR3 DNA is TGTGCCTGGAGTTGGGACTGGCGAGAGACCCAGTACTTC. Translated: CAWSWDWRETQYF.

The chain has TRBV12-3 or TRBV12-4 and TRBJ1-2; a weak D match, TRBD1 (5 bases). The ends were cut back, 5 bases at V and 8 bases at J, with 12 bases in the middle. The CDR3 totals 12 residues. DNA for the CDR3: TGTGCCAGCAGTATCGCAGGGTACGGCTACACCTTC. Encoded protein: CASSIAGYGYTF.

The V gene is TRBV11-2, the J gene TRBJ1-1; 8 bases fit TRBD1. Losses at the gene ends were 4 bases for V and 4 bases for J; bases not matched to a gene: 8. The CDR3 is made up of 15 amino acids. Per germline, CDR1 SGHAT and CDR2 FQNNGV. CDR3 DNA: TGTGCCAGCAGCTGGACAGGGTTCCAGGGCACTGAAGCTTTCTTT. This encodes CASSWTGFQGTEAFF.

This chain links TRBV6-5 with TRBJ1-3; TRBD1 is a possible D gene (5 bases). This CDR3 is 15 amino acids long. Per germline, CDR1 MNHEY and CDR2 SVGAGI. V was shortened by 7 bases and J by 4 bases, with 17 bases between the two germline ends. In DNA form, the CDR3 reads TGTGCCAGCACCGAAAGTTCAGGGCTGGGAAACACCATATATTTT. Residues: CASTESSGLGNTIYF.

The chain couples TRBV29-1 to TRBJ1-2, with D possibly matching TRBD1 (5 bases). V lost 4 bases and J lost 3, with 18 bases in between. Per germline, CDR1 SQVTM and CDR2 ANQGSEA. The CDR3 totals 15 residues. CDR3 coding DNA: TGCAGCGTTGGGGATTCACGGGGGGGATACTATGGCTACACCTTC. As protein: CSVGDSRGGYYGYTF. The full variable domain, its missing parts supplied by reference TRBV29-1 and TRBJ1-2, is SAVISQKPSRDICQRGTSLTIQCQVDSQVTMMFWYRQQPGQSLTLIATANQGSEATYESGFVIDKFPISRPNLTFSTLTVSNMSPEDSSIYLCSVGDSRGGYYGYTFGSGTRLTVV.

This clone was observed a handful of times. The rearrangement links TRBV9 to TRBJ1-6; D gene ambiguous. V lost 0 bases to trimming and J lost 11 bases, with 12 bases between them. The germline gives CDR1 SGDLS, CDR2 YYNGEE. This CDR3 has 14 amino acids. The chain's CDR3 is CASSVGSGFAPLHF. The CDR3 DNA sequence: TGTGCCAGCAGCGTAGGTTCGGGGTTCGCACCCCTCCACTTT.

The rearrangement uses TRBV9 and TRBJ1-1; tentative D call: TRBD1 (6 bases). Trimming shortened V by 0 bases and J by 4 bases, and 10 bases separated the two germline ends. This CDR3 contains 14 residues. Germline CDR1 is SGDLS and CDR2 is YYNGEE. The CDR3 here is CASSVAGAGTEAFF. The CDR3 bases are TGTGCCAGCAGCGTAGCAGGGGCTGGCACTGAAGCTTTCTTT.

The chain has TRBV27 and TRBJ1-5; weak D call: TRBD1 (6 bases). Germline lookup yields CDR1 MNHEY and CDR2 SMNVEV (reference sequence). Trimming pared 5 bases from V and 4 bases from J, leaving 9 bases between. The CDR3 is 13 amino acids. CDR3 nucleotides: TGTGCCAGCAGTGCCAGGGGTAATCAGCCCCAGCATTTT. Amino acid sequence: CASSARGNQPQHF.

This clone was seen once. This chain connects TRBV6-5 to TRBJ2-7, with TRBD2 matching 10 bases. CDR1 and CDR2 from the germline V gene are MNHEY and SVGAGI. Trimming removed 3 bases from V and 2 bases from J; junction bases left unmatched: 7. CDR3 length: 16 amino acids. The CDR3 loop reads CASSYQRGGDPYEQYF. The CDR3, as DNA: TGTGCCAGCAGTTATCAGCGGGGGGGCGATCCCTACGAGCAGTACTTC.

The genes are TRBV28 and TRBJ1-5, with D perhaps TRBD1 (6 bases). Trimming stripped 11 bases from V and 1 base from J, with 18 bases between. The CDR3 is 15 amino acids. Germline CDR1 is MDHEN and CDR2 is SYDVKM. Here the CDR3 reads CAGSRGGNSNQPQHF. In nucleotides, the CDR3 is TGTGCCGGCTCCCGGGGGGGCAACAGCAATCAGCCCCAGCATTTT.